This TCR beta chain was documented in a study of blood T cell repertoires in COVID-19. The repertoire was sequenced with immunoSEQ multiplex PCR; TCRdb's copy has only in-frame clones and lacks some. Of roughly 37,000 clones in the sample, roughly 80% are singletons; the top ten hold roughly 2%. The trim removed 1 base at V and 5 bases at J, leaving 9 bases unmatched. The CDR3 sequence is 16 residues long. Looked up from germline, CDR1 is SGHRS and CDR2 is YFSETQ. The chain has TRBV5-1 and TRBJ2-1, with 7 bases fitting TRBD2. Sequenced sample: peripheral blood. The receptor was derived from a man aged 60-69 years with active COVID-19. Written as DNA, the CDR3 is TGCGCCAGCAGCTTGTACTATGAGGGAGGGGACAATGAGCAGTTCTTC. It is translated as CASSLYYEGGDNEQFF. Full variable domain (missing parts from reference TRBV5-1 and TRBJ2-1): KAGVTQTPRYLIKTRGQQVTLSCSPISGHRSVSWYQQTPGQGLQFLFEYFSETQRNKGNFPGRFSGRQFSNSRSEMNVSTLELGDSALYLCASSLYYEGGDNEQFFGPGTRLTVL.